The 25 T cell receptor beta chains below all came from one sample that was sequenced in a study of shared clonotypes between healthy human individuals. The assay was immunoSEQ multiplex PCR, and TCRdb's table has in-frame clones only and misses some. The sample has approximately 1,500,000 clones; 95% to 99% are singletons. The sequenced sample was naive CD4+ T cells sorted from blood. The sample's subset: CD45RA+ positively selected. These receptors originate from a young man in good health.

The V gene is TRBV11-2, the J gene TRBJ2-5; the match to TRBD2 covers 15 bases. Losses at the gene ends were 8 bases for V and 9 bases for J; bases not matched to a gene: 13. Germline V gene lookup returns CDR1 SGHAT and CDR2 FQNNGV. The CDR3 has 16 amino acids. CDR3 coding DNA: TGTGCCAGCCGTACCGACCCGGGACTAGCGGGAGGAGCCCAGTACTTC. This codes for CASRTDPGLAGGAQYF.

This chain links TRBV7-2 with TRBJ2-7, with 9 bases fitting TRBD1. Germline V gene sequence: CDR1 SGHTA, CDR2 FQGNSA. The V segment lost 3 bases and the J segment 2 bases; nucleotides outside the gene matches: 5. This CDR3 is built from 15 residues. The CDR3: CASSLDRGDPYEQYF. The CDR3 region has the DNA TGTGCCAGCAGCTTGGACAGGGGAGATCCCTACGAGCAGTACTTC.

The gene calls are TRBV2 and TRBJ2-3, with 7 bases fitting TRBD1. This CDR3 comprises 15 residues. Trimming cost V 5 bases and J 1 base; bases outside gene matches: 6. Per the germline V gene, CDR1 is SNHLY and CDR2 is FYNNEI. CDR3 sequence: CASSNRGMGTDTQYF. CDR3 DNA sequence: TGTGCCAGCAGTAACAGGGGAATGGGCACAGATACGCAGTATTTT.

This rearrangement joins TRBV25-1 to TRBJ2-5; a weak D match, TRBD1 (6 bases). The V and J ends lost 2 bases and 4 bases respectively, with 17 bases between them. The CDR3 covers 16 residues. The germline V gene has CDR1 MGHDK and CDR2 SYGVNS. CDR3 loop: CASSELGQTKGETQYF. The DNA of the CDR3 is TGTGCCAGCAGTGAACTGGGACAAACGAAAGGAGAGACCCAGTACTTC.

In its sample, this clone was seen once. The rearrangement joins TRBV5-5 to TRBJ2-5, with TRBD2 as a possible D gene (5 bases). V was cut by 2 bases and J by 5 bases, with 13 bases left in between. Germline CDR1 SGHKS, CDR2 YYEKEE (reference sequence). The length of the CDR3 is 14 residues. DNA for the CDR3: TGTGCCAGCAGCTTCTTGGTGTTAGCGGAGACCCAGTACTTC. It encodes CASSFLVLAETQYF.

The chain employs TRBV5-1 and TRBJ1-1, with TRBD1 as a possible D gene (6 bases). The CDR3 has 13 residues. With 3 bases removed from V and 1 base from J, the gap between germline ends came to 7 bases. Germline-derived CDR1 and CDR2 are SGHRS and YFSETQ. The CDR3 region has the DNA TGCGCCAGCAGCTCAGGGGCGAACACTGAAGCTTTCTTT. Its translation: CASSSGANTEAFF.

The chain uses TRBV5-4 and TRBJ1-2; D is unresolved. CDR1 and CDR2 (germline): SGHNT, YYREEE (reference sequence). This CDR3 region has 13 residues. V lost 7 bases, J lost 2 bases, and 12 bases lay in between. CDR3 region: CASHIPPNYGYTF. The CDR3 DNA reads TGTGCCAGCCACATTCCTCCAAACTATGGCTACACCTTC.

V usage is TRBV9 and J usage is TRBJ1-1; 7 bases map to TRBD1. Germline V gives CDR1 SGDLS, CDR2 YYNGEE. The CDR3 runs to 15 residues. J was trimmed by 0 bases and V by 4 bases; bases with no gene match: 6. CDR3 region: CASSPRDSLNTEAFF. As DNA, the CDR3 is TGTGCCAGCAGCCCCAGGGACAGCCTGAACACTGAAGCTTTCTTT.

V gene TRBV5-5 combines with J gene TRBJ2-7, with 10 bases aligning to TRBD1. The germline V gene has CDR1 SGHKS and CDR2 YYEKEE (reference sequence). CDR3 length: 13 residues. V lost 3 bases, J lost 5 bases, and 2 bases stayed unmatched. The chain's CDR3 is CASSWDRGHEQYF. CDR3 bases: TGTGCCAGCAGCTGGGACAGGGGCCACGAGCAGTACTTC.

The chain links TRBV28 to TRBJ1-1; TRBD1 might be the D (6 bases). CDR1 is MDHEN and CDR2 is SYDVKM in the germline V gene. Trimming shortened V by 9 bases and J by 0 bases, and 20 bases separated the two germline ends. The CDR3 loop spans 16 amino acids. The DNA for the CDR3 is TGTGCCAGTCAGGGGCATACGTGGGAAATGAACACTGAAGCTTTCTTT. This translates into CASQGHTWEMNTEAFF.

V and J are TRBV18 and TRBJ2-3; TRBD2 matches at 15 bases. Germline lookup yields CDR1 KGHSH and CDR2 LQKENI. This CDR3 is built from 17 residues. Unmatched junction bases numbered 8, after V lost 6 bases and J lost 4 bases. This CDR3 reads CASSRTSGRAISDTQYF. The CDR3 nucleotides are TGTGCCAGCTCGCGGACTAGCGGGAGGGCCATCTCAGATACGCAGTATTTT.

J is TRBJ2-5 and V is TRBV5-1; the match to TRBD2 covers 12 bases. CDR1 and CDR2 (germline): SGHRS, YFSETQ. This CDR3 comprises 18 residues. The V and J ends lost 4 bases and 1 base, in that order; junction bases with no gene match: 11. The CDR3 nucleotides read TGCGCCAGCAGCATCGGACTAGCGGGATTAAAAGGCCAAGAGACCCAGTACTTC. Amino acid sequence: CASSIGLAGLKGQETQYF.

The chain joins TRBV19 to TRBJ2-7, with D possibly matching TRBD1 (5 bases). The CDR3 spans 15 residues. V was trimmed by 3 bases and J by 7 bases, leaving 19 bases between them. Looked up from germline, CDR1 is LNHDA and CDR2 is SQIVND (reference sequence). The CDR3 nucleotides are TGTGCCAGTAGTATGGTTGGCCTCACAAGGGGAGAGCAGTACTTC. Its translation: CASSMVGLTRGEQYF.

This sequence joins TRBV5-4 and TRBJ2-5, with 9 bases matching TRBD2. After removal of 5 bases from V and 14 bases from J, the junction contained 22 bases not matched to a gene. The CDR3 has 16 residues. In germline, CDR1 is SGHNT, CDR2 YYREEE (reference sequence). The CDR3, as DNA: TGTGCCAGCAGTGACATCGGTAGCCCTAGCGGGACGCCATGCTACTTC. It is translated as CASSDIGSPSGTPCYF.

The chain combines TRBV28 with TRBJ2-7, with D perhaps TRBD2 (6 bases). The CDR3 covers 13 residues. Germline V gene lookup returns CDR1 MDHEN and CDR2 SYDVKM. Trimming removed 8 bases from V and 4 bases from J, with 15 bases in between. The CDR3 reads CASGAGGFYEQYF. The CDR3 nucleotides are TGTGCCAGCGGGGCCGGGGGTTTTTACGAGCAGTACTTC.

In regard to this clone: Other DNA sequences in the same sample also yield this CDR3. J is TRBJ2-3 and V is TRBV6-6, with unresolved D. CDR1 MNHNY and CDR2 SVGAGI come from the germline V gene (reference sequence). The ends were cut back, 2 bases at V and 5 bases at J, with 5 bases in the middle. The length of the CDR3 is 12 residues. The CDR3, as DNA: TGTGCCAGCAGTTACCACGGAGATACGCAGTATTTT. Protein sequence: CASSYHGDTQYF.

The J gene is TRBJ1-4, the V gene TRBV19; perhaps TRBD1 as D (5 bases). This CDR3 comprises 14 residues. The germline V gene has CDR1 LNHDA and CDR2 SQIVND (reference sequence). V lost 3 bases to trimming and J lost 8 bases, with 13 bases between them. The CDR3 DNA reads TGTGCCAGTAGTATCCCCGGGGGATTCGAAAAACTGTTTTTT. Translation: CASSIPGGFEKLFF.

The rearrangement uses TRBV5-1 and TRBJ1-1; possible D gene TRBD1, 5 bases. The CDR3 runs to 14 residues. Between the trimmed V and J ends, which lost 1 base and 1 base, there was a span of 8 bases. Germline V lookup: CDR1 SGHRS, CDR2 YFSETQ. The CDR3 loop is CASSLYRTNTEAFF. The CDR3 coding sequence is TGCGCCAGCAGCTTGTACAGGACGAACACTGAAGCTTTCTTT.

The CDR3 region has the DNA TGTGCCAGCAGCCCCACTGCGGGAAGCCAGCCCCAGCATTTT. Translation: CASSPTAGSQPQHF. This sequence joins TRBV5-4 and TRBJ1-5; D gene ambiguous. Looked up from germline, CDR1 is SGHNT and CDR2 is YYREEE (reference sequence). The ends were cut back, 4 bases at V and 7 bases at J, with 15 bases in the middle. The CDR3 has 14 amino acids.

This clone has a single count. The chain joins TRBV7-9 to TRBJ2-1; 9 nucleotides align to TRBD1. This CDR3 has 15 amino acids. J gave up 8 bases and V 5 bases, and 10 bases lay outside the gene matches. CDR1 and CDR2 from the germline V gene are SEHNR and FQNEAQ (reference sequence). CDR3 nucleotide sequence: TGTGCCAGCAGCGGAGGACAGGGGCTCAGGGATGAGCAGTTCTTC. It translates to CASSGGQGLRDEQFF.

This clone has a single count. V gene TRBV7-9 combines with J gene TRBJ1-2; D is unclear. Germline loops: CDR1 SEHNR, CDR2 FQNEAQ (reference sequence). V gave up 1 base and J gave up 4 bases, with 10 bases separating them. CDR3 length equals 14 residues. CDR3 in amino acids: CASSLGKGPYGYTF. As DNA, the CDR3 is TGTGCCAGCAGCTTAGGGAAGGGTCCCTATGGCTACACCTTC.

The J gene is TRBJ2-1, the V gene TRBV5-8, with 12 nucleotides matching TRBD2. Trimming took 3 bases from V and 4 from J; bases not matched to a gene: 14. CDR1 SGHTS and CDR2 YDEGEE come from the germline V gene. The length of the CDR3 is 19 residues. The CDR3 coding sequence is TGTGCCAGCAGCTATTCCAAGACTAGCGGGAGTCTTGGGTACAATGAGCAGTTCTTC. Translating it yields CASSYSKTSGSLGYNEQFF. The full variable domain, its missing parts supplied by reference TRBV5-8 and TRBJ2-1, is EAGVTQSPTHLIKTRGQQATLRCSPISGHTSVYWYQQALGLGLQFLLWYDEGEERNRGNFPPRFSGRQFPNYSSELNVNALELEDSALYLCASSYSKTSGSLGYNEQFFGPGTRLTVL.

In the case of this clone: This sample also contains other DNA sequences that code for the same CDR3. The chain uses TRBV7-3 and TRBJ2-1; TRBD1 matches at 7 bases. CDR1 SGHTA and CDR2 FQGTGA come from the germline V gene. The CDR3 length is 15 residues. V gave up 5 bases and J gave up 2 bases; unmatched junction bases: 6. The CDR3 DNA reads as TGTGCCAGCAGCCCCCGACAGGGTACCTACAATGAGCAGTTCTTC. Translating gives CASSPRQGTYNEQFF.

This rearrangement joins TRBV7-2 to TRBJ2-1; 7 nucleotides agree with TRBD2. V shed 5 bases, J shed 6 bases, and the junction held 10 bases outside the gene matches. The CDR3 runs 15 residues. CDR1 is SGHTA, CDR2 FQGNSA, per germline. The CDR3 protein is CASSLKRGSSNEQFF. The CDR3 bases are TGTGCCAGCAGCCTCAAGCGCGGGAGTTCCAATGAGCAGTTCTTC.

The chain recombines TRBV27 with TRBJ1-2, with 10 bases aligning to TRBD1. CDR3 size: 15 residues. Germline V gives CDR1 MNHEY, CDR2 SMNVEV (reference sequence). Germline trimming cut 5 bases from V and 3 bases from J; bases unmatched to any gene: 6. The CDR3 DNA sequence: TGTGCCAGCAGTCTCGGACAGGGGGTTGACTATGGCTACACCTTC. Its translation is CASSLGQGVDYGYTF.